These T cell receptor beta chains were read from a single sample in a study of blood T cells in healthy people across ages. TCRdb re-called the 5' RACE reads through MiXCR, storing one row per CDR3 protein. The sample has around 710,000 distinct CDR3 sequences; approximately 43% are singletons. Input material: blood. Source of these receptors: an older woman in good health. The CDR3 runs from the conserved cysteine through the conserved F or W. Fields, in order: V gene, CDR3 protein.

v_call: TRBV29-1; cdr3_aa: CSVRLAGGPSETQYF
v_call: TRBV14; cdr3_aa: CASSHRLAAEQFF
v_call: TRBV10-3; cdr3_aa: CAISSSGGAGGTDTQYF
v_call: TRBV6-1; cdr3_aa: CASRFTDRGNSPLHF
v_call: TRBV20-1; cdr3_aa: CSARTLGLGTDTQYF
v_call: TRBV14; cdr3_aa: CASSPLDTDTQYF
v_call: TRBV7-9; cdr3_aa: CASSQGQDEQYF
v_call: TRBV7-9; cdr3_aa: CASSDRPGGTQYF
v_call: TRBV3-1; cdr3_aa: CASSQVVRDKNADGYTF
v_call: TRBV4-2; cdr3_aa: CASSQEVAGSTDTQYF
v_call: TRBV30; cdr3_aa: CAWSETDNSPLHF
v_call: TRBV27; cdr3_aa: CASSGTQAFF
v_call: TRBV5-6; cdr3_aa: CASNLVLGQGSDNEQFF
v_call: TRBV7-9; cdr3_aa: CASTMTGEQPQHF
v_call: TRBV6-2/TRBV6-3; cdr3_aa: CASRLPGQGRYGYTF
v_call: TRBV29-1; cdr3_aa: CSVRQGDEQYF
v_call: TRBV5-1; cdr3_aa: CASSPRDRQNTEAFF
v_call: TRBV18; cdr3_aa: CASSPGATVSEQYF
v_call: TRBV20-1; cdr3_aa: CSARGALTSGSSYNEQYF
v_call: TRBV9; cdr3_aa: CASSVWGNDNSPLHF
v_call: TRBV29-1; cdr3_aa: CSSAGLAGFDEQYF
v_call: TRBV6-6; cdr3_aa: CASSGQGGYGYTF
v_call: TRBV7-2; cdr3_aa: CASSARQSGTQYF
v_call: TRBV20-1; cdr3_aa: CSAGTVYEQYF
v_call: TRBV14; cdr3_aa: CASSNRDPSTSEQFF
v_call: TRBV12-3/TRBV12-4; cdr3_aa: CASRVTSGGAHNEQFF
v_call: TRBV2; cdr3_aa: CASSDRSSGSTDTQYF
v_call: TRBV2; cdr3_aa: CASSGRAHEQFF
v_call: TRBV7-8; cdr3_aa: CASSTGGDNEKLFF
v_call: TRBV12-3/TRBV12-4; cdr3_aa: CASSSGQGRETQYF
v_call: TRBV3-1; cdr3_aa: CASSVTANEQFF
v_call: TRBV7-9; cdr3_aa: CASSLDTNEQYF
v_call: TRBV6-5; cdr3_aa: CASSYAGGTQYF